This T cell receptor beta chain was profiled in a study of CD8 T cells in Susac syndrome. Study overall: Patients with Susac syndrome were therapy-naive, on corticosteroids, or on intravenous immunoglobulin alone at blood draw. Study-level points and caveats: It was acknowledged in the study that the number of individuals who were included in its TCR sequencing and HLA analysis was relatively small.

In this sample, this clonotype turned up a few times. Its specificity is not known. The CDR3 covers 14 residues. The V and J ends lost 6 bases and 1 base respectively, with 10 bases between them. cDNA came from roughly 0.53 to 1 ug RNA primed by random hexamers. TCRdb re-called the immunoSEQ multiplex PCR reads with MiXCR, one entry per CDR3 protein. The data show 150,000 or so distinct CDR3 sequences, 95% seen once. Sequenced input: CD4+ T cells from PBMCs. The sequence was obtained from a human donor with Susac syndrome. This chain connects TRBV12-3 or TRBV12-4 to TRBJ2-1; weak D call: TRBD2 (6 bases). The CDR3 here is CASRPAGSYNEQFF. As DNA, the CDR3 is TGTGCCAGCAGACCCGCGGGATCCTACAATGAGCAGTTCTTC.